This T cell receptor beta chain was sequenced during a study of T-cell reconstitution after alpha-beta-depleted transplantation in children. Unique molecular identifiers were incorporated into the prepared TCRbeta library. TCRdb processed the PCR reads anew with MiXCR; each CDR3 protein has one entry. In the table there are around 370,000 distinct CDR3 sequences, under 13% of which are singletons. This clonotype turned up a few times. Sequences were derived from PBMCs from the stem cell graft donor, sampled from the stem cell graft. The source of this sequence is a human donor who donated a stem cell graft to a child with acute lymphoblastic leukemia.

The CDR3 loop reads CATSSPRPDRAGNTIYF. In nucleotides, the CDR3 is TGTGCCACCAGCAGTCCCCGGCCAGACAGGGCTGGAAACACCATATATTTT. The rearrangement uses TRBV15 and TRBJ1-3; 7 bases are a match to TRBD1. There are 17 residues in the CDR3. Germline V gene lookup returns CDR1 LNHNV and CDR2 YYDKDF (reference sequence). The J segment lost 2 bases and the V segment lost 3 bases, leaving 10 bases of the junction unmatched.